Following are 9 T cell receptor beta chains from one sample sequenced in a study of technical replicates of blood from several donors. The assay was immunoSEQ multiplex PCR, and TCRdb's table has in-frame clones only and misses some. This sample has 80,000 to 95,000 clones; almost 97% occur once, and the top ten carry approximately 0.36%. Sequencing was done on a sample of T cells isolated from PBMCs. The receptors shown here come from a human donor in good health.

The chain combines TRBV6-5 with TRBJ2-7; 10 nucleotides line up with TRBD1. This CDR3 comprises 15 residues. Trimming removed 4 bases from V and 2 bases from J; junction bases left unmatched: 5. From germline, CDR1 is MNHEY and CDR2 SVGAGI. The CDR3, as DNA: TGTGCCAGCAGTTTCAAGGGGACAGGGGCCTACGAGCAGTACTTC. Translated, it gives CASSFKGTGAYEQYF.

The chain links TRBV12-5 to TRBJ2-6, with a weak D call TRBD1 (6 bases). Germline V CDR1 and CDR2: LGHNT, FRNRAP. The CDR3 totals 15 residues. V was pared by 1 base and J by 3 bases, with 7 bases between. CDR3 in amino acids: CASGLGDIGANVLTF. CDR3 in DNA: TGTGCTAGTGGTTTGGGGGACATTGGGGCCAACGTCCTGACTTTC.

The chain carries TRBV28 and TRBJ2-5, with D perhaps matching TRBD2 (5 bases). V gave up 5 bases and J gave up 7 bases, with 11 bases separating them. Germline CDR1 and CDR2: MDHEN and SYDVKM. The length of the CDR3 is 12 residues. CDR3 in amino acids: CASSPRDWTQYF. The CDR3, as DNA: TGTGCCAGCAGTCCTCGGGATTGGACCCAGTACTTC.

CDR3 DNA sequence: TGTGCCAGTAGTAATTCGGTCTCCTACGAGCAGTACTTC. Amino acids: CASSNSVSYEQYF. The rearrangement uses TRBV19 and TRBJ2-7; D remains unclear. Germline lookup yields CDR1 LNHDA and CDR2 SQIVND (reference sequence). This CDR3 is built from 13 residues. V was pared by 4 bases and J by 0 bases, with 7 bases between.

The V call is TRBV28, the J call TRBJ1-1; the D gene is possibly TRBD1 (6 bases). CDR3 length equals 14 residues. CDR1 and CDR2 from the germline V gene are MDHEN and SYDVKM. The ends were cut back, 6 bases at V and 4 bases at J, with 15 bases in the middle. The CDR3 here is CASRETGQTTEAFF. The CDR3 region has the DNA TGTGCCAGCAGGGAGACAGGACAAACCACTGAAGCTTTCTTT.

V usage is TRBV18 and J usage is TRBJ1-2; TRBD1 matches 7 bases. Germline V lookup: CDR1 KGHSH, CDR2 LQKENI. V trimming: 4 bases; J trimming: 6 bases; junction bases outside the gene matches: 8. The CDR3 length is 14 residues. The CDR3 protein is CASSLDREDDGYTF. DNA for the CDR3: TGTGCCAGCTCACTCGACAGGGAAGACGATGGCTACACCTTC.

The chain joins TRBV27 to TRBJ2-7; 7 bases fit TRBD2. CDR1 and CDR2 from the germline V gene are MNHEY and SMNVEV (reference sequence). The CDR3 consists of 13 residues. The J segment lost 2 bases and the V segment lost 7 bases, leaving 5 bases of the junction unmatched. In DNA, the CDR3 is TGTGCCAGCACGGCTAGCGGTACCTACGAGCAGTACTTC. As protein: CASTASGTYEQYF.

This chain connects TRBV19 to TRBJ2-7; D remains unclear. The V gene lost 0 bases and the J gene lost 2 bases, with 8 bases spanning the gap. The CDR3 covers 14 residues. Germline assignment: CDR1 LNHDA and CDR2 SQIVND (reference sequence). Written as DNA, the CDR3 is TGTGCCAGTAGTATAGAGCAAGCCGCCTACGAGCAGTACTTC. Encoded protein: CASSIEQAAYEQYF.

The chain uses TRBV29-1 and TRBJ1-1, with D unclear. Germline lookup yields CDR1 SQVTM and CDR2 ANQGSEA. The CDR3 runs 12 residues. V gave up 8 bases and J gave up 1 base, with 11 bases separating them. The DNA for the CDR3 is TGCAGCTGCCAAGGAGCGAACACTGAAGCTTTCTTT. This encodes CSCQGANTEAFF.